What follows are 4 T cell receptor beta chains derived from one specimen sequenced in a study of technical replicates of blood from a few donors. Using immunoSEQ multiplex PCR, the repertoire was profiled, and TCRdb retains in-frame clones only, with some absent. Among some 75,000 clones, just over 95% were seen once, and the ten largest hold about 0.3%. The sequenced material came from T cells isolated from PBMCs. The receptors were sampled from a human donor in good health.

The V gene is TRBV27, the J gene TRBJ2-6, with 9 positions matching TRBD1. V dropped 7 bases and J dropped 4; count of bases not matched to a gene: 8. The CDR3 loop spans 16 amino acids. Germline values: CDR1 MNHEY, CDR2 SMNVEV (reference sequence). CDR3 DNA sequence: TGTGCCAGCAAGGACAGGGGAATTTCAGGGGCCAACGTCCTGACTTTC. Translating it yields CASKDRGISGANVLTF.

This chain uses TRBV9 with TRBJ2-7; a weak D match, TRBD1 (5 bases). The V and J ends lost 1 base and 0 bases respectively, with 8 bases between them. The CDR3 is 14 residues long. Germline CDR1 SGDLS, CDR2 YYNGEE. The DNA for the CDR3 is TGTGCCAGCAGCGTAATAGGGGACTCCTACGAGCAGTACTTC. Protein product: CASSVIGDSYEQYF.

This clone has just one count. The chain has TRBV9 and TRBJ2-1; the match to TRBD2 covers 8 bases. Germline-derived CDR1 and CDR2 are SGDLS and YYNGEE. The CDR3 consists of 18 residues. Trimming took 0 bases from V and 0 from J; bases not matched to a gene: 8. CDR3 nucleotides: TGTGCCAGCAGCGTAGATTTGGGGCTAGCGGGCTCCTACAATGAGCAGTTCTTC. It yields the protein CASSVDLGLAGSYNEQFF. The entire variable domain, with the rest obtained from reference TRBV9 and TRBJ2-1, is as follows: DSGVTQTPKHLITATGQRVTLRCSPRSGDLSVYWYQQSLDQGLQFLIQYYNGEERAKGNILERFSAQQFPDLHSELNLSSLELGDSALYFCASSVDLGLAGSYNEQFFGPGTRLTVL.

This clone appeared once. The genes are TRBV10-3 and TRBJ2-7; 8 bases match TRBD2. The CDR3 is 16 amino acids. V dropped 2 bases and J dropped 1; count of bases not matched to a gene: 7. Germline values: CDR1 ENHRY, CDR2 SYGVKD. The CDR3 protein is CAISEIRLALSYEQYF. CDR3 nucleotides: TGTGCCATCAGTGAGATTCGACTAGCGCTATCCTACGAGCAGTACTTC.